This record concerns one T cell receptor (beta chain) sequence. This sample is part of a study of blood T cell repertoires in COVID-19. The CDR3 runs 13 residues. V was pared by 2 bases and J by 6 bases, with 13 bases between. Germline CDR1 is GTSNPN and CDR2 is SVGIG (reference sequence). Authors' processing steps: Counts of nucleated cells, estimated from reference gene primer amplification, were obtained. Using immunoSEQ multiplex PCR, the repertoire was profiled, and TCRdb retains in-frame clones only, with some absent. V and J calls and clone size come straight from that table; D and trimming were deduced from the DNA. The data contain approximately 190,000 clones, 88% of them seen just once; the ten biggest clones take up under 6.5%.

The TCR comes from a middle-aged man with active or convalescent COVID-19. The genes are TRBV30 and TRBJ1-2, with D possibly TRBD1 on 6 matching bases. The sample was peripheral blood. CDR3 sequence reads: CAWSMGATDGYTF. CDR3 bases: TGTGCCTGGAGTATGGGGGCGACGGATGGCTACACCTTC.